Detailed here is one T cell receptor (beta chain). Its antigen is still unknown. This table comes from immunoSEQ multiplex PCR, and its TCRdb copy is limited to in-frame clones, with some not included. Of roughly 31,000 clones listed, more than 75% are singletons. The time point: new active TB diagnosis, blood taken before or within 7 days of starting treatment. This entry is derived from a study of T cells in tuberculosis. On the study more broadly: Samples predate treatment or fall within its first 7 days.

Whole-study results and caveats: A GMM-specific repertoire classifier reached roughly 86% accuracy, AUROC approximately 0.93.

This specimen consisted of PBMCs, obtained at tuberculosis diagnosis. This receptor was identified in an adult with tuberculosis.

The CDR3 DNA sequence: TGTGCCTGGAGTCCGGGACAGGGACGAGGCACAGATACGCAGTATTTT. Protein: CAWSPGQGRGTDTQYF. The chain has TRBV30 and TRBJ2-3, with 9 bases fitting TRBD1. The CDR3 covers 16 residues. Germline CDR1 is GTSNPN and CDR2 is SVGIG (reference sequence). V was pared by 2 bases and J by 1 base, with 7 bases of the junction left unmatched.